The text below deals with one TCR beta chain. Its antigen is as yet unknown. The people who gave samples were healthy Caucasians from Russia, aged roughly 6 to 95. CDR3 length equals 12 residues. V was shortened by 5 bases and J by 12 bases, with 14 bases between the two germline ends. Germline V gene data show CDR1 as MNHEY and CDR2 as SVGEGT. This record belongs to a study of blood T cells in healthy people across ages. Study-level results: Relative to aged donors, long-lived donors carried more naive CD4+ cells and displayed higher diversity. Considered underestimates were the diversity estimates obtained from one million T cells.

Sample-barcoded 5' priming and a J-beta primer mix drove a second PCR of roughly 7 to 11 cycles. A template-switch adaptor that had 12 random nucleotides put a tag on each cDNA molecule. Each CDR3 protein gets one entry after TCRdb re-called the 5' RACE reads with MiXCR. Of hundreds of thousands of distinct CDR3 sequences in the sample, 45% to 50% were seen once. The sample comprised blood. The chain couples TRBV6-2 or TRBV6-3 to TRBJ2-1, with D unclear. This TCR derives from a woman aged 55-69 years in good health. Here the CDR3 reads CASSPRVHRQFF. The CDR3 nucleotides are TGTGCCAGCAGTCCTCGGGTCCATAGGCAGTTCTTC.